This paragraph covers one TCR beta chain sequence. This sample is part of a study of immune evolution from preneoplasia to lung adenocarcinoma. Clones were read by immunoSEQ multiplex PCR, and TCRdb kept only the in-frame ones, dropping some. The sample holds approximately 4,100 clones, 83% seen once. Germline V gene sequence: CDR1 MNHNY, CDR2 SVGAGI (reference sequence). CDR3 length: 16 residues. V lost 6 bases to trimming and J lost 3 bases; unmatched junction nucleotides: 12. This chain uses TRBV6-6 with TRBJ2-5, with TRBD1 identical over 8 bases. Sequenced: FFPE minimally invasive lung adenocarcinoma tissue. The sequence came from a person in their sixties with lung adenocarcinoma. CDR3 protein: CASRRGTGGKKETQYF. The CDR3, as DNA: TGTGCCAGCAGAAGAGGGACAGGCGGAAAAAAAGAGACCCAGTACTTC.